This note documents a single T cell receptor (beta chain) sequence. The CDR3 contains 13 residues. Trimming cost V 8 bases and J 1 base, with 9 bases left between them. Germline V lookup: CDR1 MRHNA, CDR2 SNTAGT. The sample is drawn from a study of blood T cell repertoires in COVID-19. Measured with immunoSEQ multiplex PCR; TCRdb has only the in-frame clones, and not every one. The table includes approximately 160,000 clones, approximately 93% detected once. The chain is built from TRBV6-4 and TRBJ1-3; D unresolved. This TCR came from a woman in her sixties with COVID-19, enrolled during active disease. Specimen: peripheral blood. CDR3 in DNA: TGTGCCAGCGCGCTCTATTCTGGAAACACCATATATTTT. Translation: CASALYSGNTIYF.